A single sample gave rise to the 22 T cell receptor beta chains below, sequenced in a study of T cells in Graves' hyperthyroidism and ophthalmopathy. There were TCR beta CDR3 regions amplified from RNA transcripts. HTBI primers drove first-round RT-PCR of the TCR CDR3. TCRdb re-called the multiplex PCR reads with MiXCR, one entry per CDR3 protein. Of 400,000 to 500,000 distinct CDR3 sequences in the sample, approximately 14% are singletons; the top ten hold roughly 4.8%. Sequenced: blood. The source of these receptors is a woman aged 18-35 years with Graves' hyperthyroidism.

This clonotype was counted only a few times. The chain has TRBV6-1 and TRBJ1-2; 7 nucleotides match TRBD1. Looked up from germline, CDR1 is MNHNS and CDR2 is SASEGT. Unmatched junction bases numbered 5, after V lost 5 bases and J lost 2 bases. There are 14 residues in the CDR3. The CDR3 DNA reads TGTGCCAGCAGTCGGGACAGATTGAACTATGGCTACACCTTC. Translation gives CASSRDRLNYGYTF.

This clonotype was found many times. The chain recombines TRBV29-1 with TRBJ2-2, with D unresolved. This CDR3 comprises 13 residues. V was cut by 4 bases and J by 3 bases, with 9 bases left in between. Germline V CDR1 and CDR2: SQVTM, ANQGSEA. The CDR3 nucleotides are TGCAGCGTTGCCGGGCGGTACACCGGGGAGCTGTTTTTT. This sequence encodes CSVAGRYTGELFF.

With respect to this clonotype: A single base separates this from a much larger clone, so it may be a read error. J is TRBJ1-1 and V is TRBV10-3, with no clear D. Trimming stripped 3 bases from V and 1 base from J, with 21 bases between. Germline CDR1 is ENHRY and CDR2 is SYGVKD. The CDR3 covers 18 residues. DNA for the CDR3: TGTGCCATCAGTGACCCGGGCAGTATGCCTCTGACGAACACTGAAGCTTTCTTT. It translates to CAISDPGSMPLTNTEAFF.

At least ten counts were recorded for this clonotype. This chain links TRBV12-3 or TRBV12-4 with TRBJ1-1, with 7 nucleotides matching TRBD1. Germline trimming cut 7 bases from V and 8 bases from J; bases unmatched to any gene: 10. CDR3 length: 13 amino acids. The CDR3 is CASTIDPRGEAFF. The CDR3 nucleotides are TGTGCCAGCACCATAGACCCCAGGGGGGAAGCTTTCTTT.

This clonotype occurred many times. The chain uses TRBV30 and TRBJ1-2; D gene unclear. The CDR3 contains 11 residues. V was trimmed by 3 bases and J by 10 bases, leaving 12 bases between them. Looked up from germline, CDR1 is GTSNPN and CDR2 is SVGIG (reference sequence). For the CDR3, the DNA is TGTGCCTGGAGCGCTCTTGCAGTCTACACCTTC. The encoded protein is CAWSALAVYTF.

Comments on this clonotype: A much larger clone differs by one base, so this may be a read error. This sequence joins TRBV15 and TRBJ2-1; D not resolved. The CDR3 extends over 13 amino acids. Germline CDR1 and CDR2: LNHNV and YYDKDF (reference sequence). The CDR3, as DNA: TGTGCCACCTTACTACACGGCTACAATGAGCAGCTCTTC. Encoded protein: CATLLHGYNEQLF.

This clonotype was seen just once. The rearrangement uses TRBV28 and TRBJ1-2; weak D call: TRBD1 (5 bases). The V end lost 7 bases, the J end lost 8 bases, and 14 bases lay between the germline ends. Per the germline V gene, CDR1 is MDHEN and CDR2 is SYDVKM. The length of the CDR3 is 12 residues. The CDR3 nucleotides are TGTGCCAGCATGGCGATTAGGGGAGGCTACACCTTC. This encodes CASMAIRGGYTF.

The sample holds many counts of this clonotype. V is TRBV7-2 and J is TRBJ1-2; maybe TRBD1 (6 bases). Trimming removed 1 base from V and 3 bases from J, with 12 bases in between. This CDR3 is built from 15 residues. The germline V gene has CDR1 SGHTA and CDR2 FQGNSA. The CDR3, as DNA: TGTGCCAGCAGCTTAGAGCCGGAGGGGGACTATGGCTACACCTTC. It translates to CASSLEPEGDYGYTF.

The rearrangement uses TRBV30 and TRBJ2-3; 14 nucleotides align to TRBD2. Germline V gives CDR1 GTSNPN, CDR2 SVGIG (reference sequence). The ends lost 1 base at V and 7 bases at J; junction bases unmatched: 10. The CDR3 is 17 amino acids. Written as DNA, the CDR3 is TGTGCCTGGAGTGGAGATGGGACTAGCGGGAGTTGGTATACGCAGTATTTT. Encoded protein: CAWSGDGTSGSWYTQYF.

This clonotype appeared many times. V and J are TRBV6-1 and TRBJ1-1, with a possible D match to TRBD1 (6 bases). Per the germline V gene, CDR1 is MNHNS and CDR2 is SASEGT. V was clipped by 6 bases and J by 4 bases, with 9 bases between them. CDR3 length: 12 amino acids. CDR3 in DNA: TGTGCCAGCAGAAGGGGGACCACTGAAGCTTTCTTT. Its protein is CASRRGTTEAFF.

This clonotype was recorded a few times. A much larger clone lies one base from this, so it may be a read error. The chain has TRBV12-3 or TRBV12-4 and TRBJ2-5, with 9 positions matching TRBD2. This CDR3 is 16 amino acids long. Trimming at V came to 0 bases and at J to 7 bases, leaving 9 bases not matched to a gene. CDR3 coding DNA: TGTGCCAGCAGTTTAGCGGGCCTAGCGGGGAGAGGGACCCAGTACTTC. Its translation: CASSLAGLAGRGTQYF.

This clonotype was seen only a few times. V is TRBV19 and J is TRBJ2-5, with TRBD1 matching 9 bases. Germline CDR1 is LNHDA and CDR2 is SQIVND (reference sequence). The V segment lost 6 bases and the J segment 3 bases; nucleotides outside the gene matches: 8. The CDR3 loop spans 15 amino acids. The CDR3 loop is CASSDRTGVEETQYF. Written as DNA, the CDR3 is TGTGCCAGTAGCGATAGGACAGGGGTGGAAGAGACCCAGTACTTC.

The chain links TRBV12-3 or TRBV12-4 to TRBJ2-1; D perhaps matches TRBD2 (7 bases). Trimming removed 6 bases at V and 12 bases at J, with 21 bases between. This CDR3 is built from 14 residues. DNA for the CDR3: TGTGCCAGCAGACTTGGGACTCCAGGGGAGGGGCAGTTCTTC. Translation gives CASRLGTPGEGQFF.

This clonotype was counted ten times or more. V usage is TRBV4-1 and J usage is TRBJ2-1; the D gene is possibly TRBD2 (5 bases). Trimming shortened V by 4 bases and J by 1 base, and 11 bases separated the two germline ends. The CDR3 covers 15 residues. The germline V gene encodes CDR1 MGHRA and CDR2 YSYEKL. CDR3 sequence reads: CASSPQKRSYNEQFF. In DNA, the CDR3 is TGCGCCAGCAGCCCACAGAAGCGGTCCTACAATGAGCAGTTCTTC.

This clonotype came up many times. The genes are TRBV30 and TRBJ2-7, with 9 bases fitting TRBD2. CDR3 length: 15 amino acids. Germline CDR1 and CDR2: GTSNPN and SVGIG (reference sequence). Losses at the gene ends were 4 bases for V and 5 bases for J; bases not matched to a gene: 12. The CDR3 reads CAWIGSAGGPNEQYF. The CDR3 DNA reads as TGTGCCTGGATAGGTTCTGCGGGAGGGCCCAACGAGCAGTACTTC.

This clonotype was counted only a few times. This chain links TRBV14 with TRBJ2-7, with D perhaps being TRBD1 or TRBD2 (5 bases each). Germline V gene sequence: CDR1 SGHDN, CDR2 FVKESK. V was cut by 1 base and J by 2 bases, with 9 bases left in between. This CDR3 has 14 amino acids. The DNA of the CDR3 is TGTGCCAGCAGCCAAGTGAGGGGTCCCTACGAGCAGTACTTC. Its protein is CASSQVRGPYEQYF.

This clonotype was seen at least ten times. The chain joins TRBV6-1 to TRBJ1-5, with 9 bases matching TRBD1. CDR1 is MNHNS, CDR2 SASEGT, per germline. CDR3 length: 17 amino acids. V shed 1 base, J shed 11 bases, and the junction held 15 bases outside the gene matches. The CDR3 sequence: CASSEGTGGSPIRSQHF. In DNA form, the CDR3 reads TGTGCCAGCAGTGAAGGCACAGGGGGCTCTCCGATCCGATCCCAGCATTTT.

V is TRBV25-1 and J is TRBJ1-1, with D uncertain. Germline CDR1 MGHDK, CDR2 SYGVNS. The CDR3 has 16 amino acids. V lost 0 bases and J 1 base, leaving 12 bases between the germline ends. DNA for the CDR3: TGTGCCAGCAGTGAATATAACATTCCCAAGAACACTGAAGCTTTCTTT. This codes for CASSEYNIPKNTEAFF.

In its sample, this clonotype was seen many times. This chain connects TRBV12-3 or TRBV12-4 to TRBJ2-5, with 7 bases matching TRBD2. Trimming at V came to 8 bases and at J to 2 bases, leaving 8 bases not matched to a gene. The CDR3 consists of 14 residues. The CDR3 DNA reads TGTGCCAGCCGTCGGGAGGATCTTCAAGAGACCCAGTACTTC. Its translation: CASRREDLQETQYF.

In the case of this clonotype: This clone may be a read error of a much larger clone one base away. The chain is built from TRBV20-1 and TRBJ2-3; tentative D call: TRBD2 (6 bases). The CDR3 spans 13 residues. Germline V gene data show CDR1 as DFQATT and CDR2 as SNEGSKA (reference sequence). In nucleotides, the CDR3 is TGCAATGCCTCGGGACTGTACACAGATACGCAGTATTTT. Amino acid sequence: CNASGLYTDTQYF.

This clonotype came up a few times. The rearrangement joins TRBV5-6 to TRBJ2-4; no reliable D call. The germline V gene encodes CDR1 SGHDT and CDR2 YYEEEE. V was shortened by 4 bases and J by 0 bases, with 8 bases between the two germline ends. The CDR3 covers 14 residues. In DNA, the CDR3 is TGTGCCAGCAGCCCTGCCTCAGCCAAAAACATTCAGTACTTC. Translating it yields CASSPASAKNIQYF.

At least ten counts were recorded for this clonotype. The rearrangement links TRBV5-1 to TRBJ2-2; D possibly corresponds to TRBD1 (6 bases). The CDR3 contains 15 residues. The germline gives CDR1 SGHRS, CDR2 YFSETQ. The V end lost 4 bases, the J end lost 0 bases, and 10 bases lay between the germline ends. The chain's CDR3 is CASSPRQANTGELFF. The CDR3 DNA reads as TGCGCCAGCAGCCCGCGACAGGCGAACACCGGGGAGCTGTTTTTT.